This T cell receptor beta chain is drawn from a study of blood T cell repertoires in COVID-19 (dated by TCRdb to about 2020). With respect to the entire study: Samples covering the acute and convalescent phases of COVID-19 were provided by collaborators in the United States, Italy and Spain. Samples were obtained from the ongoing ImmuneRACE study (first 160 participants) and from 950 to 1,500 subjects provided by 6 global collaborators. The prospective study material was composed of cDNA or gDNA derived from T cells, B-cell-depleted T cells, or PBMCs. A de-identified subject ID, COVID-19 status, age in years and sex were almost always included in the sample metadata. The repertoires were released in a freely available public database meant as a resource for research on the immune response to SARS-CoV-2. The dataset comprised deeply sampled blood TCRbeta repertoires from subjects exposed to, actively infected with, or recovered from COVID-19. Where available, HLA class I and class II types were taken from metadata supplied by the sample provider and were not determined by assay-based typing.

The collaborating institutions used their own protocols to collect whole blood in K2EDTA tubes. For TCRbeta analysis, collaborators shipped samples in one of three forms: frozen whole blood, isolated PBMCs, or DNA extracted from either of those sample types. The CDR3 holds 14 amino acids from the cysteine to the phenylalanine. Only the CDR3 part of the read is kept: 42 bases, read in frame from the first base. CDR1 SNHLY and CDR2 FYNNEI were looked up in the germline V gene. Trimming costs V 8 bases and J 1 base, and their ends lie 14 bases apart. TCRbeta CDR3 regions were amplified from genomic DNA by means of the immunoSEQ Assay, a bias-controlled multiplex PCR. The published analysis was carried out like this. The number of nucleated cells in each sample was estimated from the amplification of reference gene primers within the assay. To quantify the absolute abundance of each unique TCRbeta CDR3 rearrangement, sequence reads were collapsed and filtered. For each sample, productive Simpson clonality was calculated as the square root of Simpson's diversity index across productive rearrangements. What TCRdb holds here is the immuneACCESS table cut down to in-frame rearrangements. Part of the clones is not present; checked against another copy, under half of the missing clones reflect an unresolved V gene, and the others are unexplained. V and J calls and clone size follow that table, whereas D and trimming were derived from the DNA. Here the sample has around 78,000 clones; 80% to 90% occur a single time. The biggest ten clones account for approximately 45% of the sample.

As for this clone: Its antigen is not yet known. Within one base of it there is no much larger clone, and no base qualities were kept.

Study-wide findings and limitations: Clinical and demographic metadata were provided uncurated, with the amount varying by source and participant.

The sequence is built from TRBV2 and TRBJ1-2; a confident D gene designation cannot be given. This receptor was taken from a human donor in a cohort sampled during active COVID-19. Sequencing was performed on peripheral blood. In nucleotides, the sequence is TGTGCCAGCCGGCCTAGGTTACGTAACTATGGCTACACCTTC. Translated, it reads CASRPRLRNYGYTF.